The entry below describes one T cell receptor beta chain. Its antigen remains unknown. Naive-designated CD8 cells lacked CD45RO, were positively enriched for CCR7, and omitted terminally differentiated effector memory CD45RA+ cells. HIV-negative, healthy adults without recent acute infections or vaccinations were the donors. This sample stems from a study of shared clonotypes between healthy human individuals. Study-wide points: When compared with the clonotypes that were shared by all four sorted-subset donors, the non-shared clonotypes turned out to have lower generation probabilities.

Sequencing used immunoSEQ multiplex PCR; TCRdb keeps in-frame clones, though not all of them. This table has about 2.2 million clones, over 85% appearing once. The sequence was obtained from a man between 18 and 29 years old in good health. Some clones in this sample may be carry-over from other donors' samples. Sequencing was done on a sample of naive CD8+ T cells from PBMCs.

The CDR3 DNA is TGTGCCAGTAGTGGGCTAGCAACCAACTCCTACGAGCAGTACTTC. Translation: CASSGLATNSYEQYF. The V and J genes are TRBV19 and TRBJ2-7, with D perhaps matching TRBD2 (5 bases). CDR3 length equals 15 residues. Germline V lookup: CDR1 LNHDA, CDR2 SQIVND (reference sequence). V gave up 5 bases and J gave up 0 bases, with 14 bases separating them.